This is a list of T cell receptor beta chains from one sample in a study of chemoradiotherapy in HPV16-positive cancers. TCRdb's table, derived via immunoSEQ multiplex PCR, lists solely in-frame clones and lacks some. Of about 20,000 clones listed, about 90% are singletons. This specimen consisted of blood, obtained from a patient who underwent chemoradiotherapy. These receptors were taken from a human donor with HPV-associated anogenital cancer. Both conserved end residues are part of each CDR3. Each record gives: V gene, clone size, CDR3 length, CDR3 protein. Size is stated for part of the rows, as once, few or many counts, or as a class when the clone is expanded.

TRBV4-3 | NA | 16 | CASSQAFPSGTHEQYF
TRBV6-1 | NA | 14 | CASSEGTYRTEAFF
TRBV6-6 | NA | 16 | CASSYSGLAGEDTQYF
TRBV5-1 | NA | 15 | CASSRQRGGRETQYF
TRBV12-1 | once | 16 | CASSETGTDKLYEQYF
TRBV4-1 | NA | 15 | CASSQLGEAEHTIYF
TRBV19 | NA | 11 | CASSQEVGFTF
TRBV7-9 | once | 16 | CASSSRDGGVKGEQFF
TRBV15 | NA | 14 | CATSGRNRQETQYF
TRBV6-5 | NA | 14 | CASSSGQLRDEQYF
TRBV10-3 | NA | 13 | CAISAGTVETQYF
TRBV7-2 | NA | 14 | CASSLRPVNTEAFF
TRBV18 | NA | 15 | CASSPGLAGSDEQFF
TRBV7-2 | NA | 15 | CASSLGQGSHEKLFF
TRBV18 | NA | 13 | CASSVDGNTEAFF
TRBV19 | NA | 13 | CASRVTAGNTIYF
TRBV7-9 | NA | 15 | CASSLRTGGSYEQYF
TRBV19 | NA | 15 | CASSPDRDTGPEAFF
TRBV7-9 | NA | 15 | CASSFRDSPGDTQYF
TRBV4-3 | NA | 15 | CASSQAVGQGNTIYF
TRBV2 | NA | 13 | CASIAGTDYEQYF
TRBV7-7 | NA | 15 | CASSSQGFLGNEQFF
TRBV10-1 | once | 17 | CASTARPRTGARGEQYF
TRBV7-2 | NA | 14 | CASAPGAPDYEQYF
TRBV12-5 | NA | 17 | CASGLVMGQGSGNTIYF
TRBV5-1 | NA | 14 | CASSSGQGGNIQYF
TRBV4-3 | NA | 16 | CASSQNRGRATDTQYF
TRBV13 | NA | 12 | CASSQFEDTQYF
TRBV6-1 | NA | 12 | CASSDRGAEAFF
TRBV4-3 | NA | 18 | CASSQDLSRGFAQETQYF
TRBV9 | NA | 14 | CASSGRHSTDTQYF
TRBV2 | NA | 17 | CASSGPRDRGGYNEQFF
TRBV11-3 | once | 14 | CASSSGLSGNTIYF
TRBV19 | NA | 13 | CASRDASYNEQFF
TRBV5-5 | NA | 15 | CASSLETGPYYEQYF
TRBV18 | NA | 14 | CASSQDRDNSPLHF